Sequencing of this T cell receptor (beta chain) was carried out in a study of T cells in Graves' hyperthyroidism and ophthalmopathy. Study conclusions and caveats: Ophthalmopathy cases were set apart from stable hyperthyroidism by a 13 V-J model. Blood also carried most thyroid clonotypes expanded above 0.001.

Germline assignment: CDR1 MNHEY and CDR2 SVGEGT. Trimming stripped 0 bases from V and 4 bases from J, with 9 bases between. The CDR3 length is 14 residues. In its sample, this clonotype was seen many times. What it binds is unknown. The study included ophthalmopathy patients with Clinical Activity Score at least 3, NOSPECS grade at least 4 and duration under 3 months. The investigators amplified TCR beta CDR3 regions from RNA transcripts. HTBI primers drove first-round RT-PCR of the TCR CDR3. From the multiplex PCR reads, TCRdb called clonotypes with MiXCR, one entry per CDR3 protein. Of some 490,000 distinct CDR3 sequences listed, less than 25% are singletons.

This chain uses TRBV6-2 or TRBV6-3 with TRBJ2-5, with D unclear. This clonotype was obtained from a woman in her seventies with Graves' ophthalmopathy. Material for sequencing was blood. CDR3 protein: CASSYSELRETQYF. In DNA form, the CDR3 reads TGTGCCAGCAGTTACTCAGAGTTACGAGAGACCCAGTACTTC.